The rows below give T cell receptor beta chains drawn from one sample of a study of CD8 T cells in Susac syndrome. One entry per CDR3 protein results from TCRdb running MiXCR on the immunoSEQ multiplex PCR reads. The data contain tens of thousands of distinct CDR3 sequences, around 95% of them singletons. The sequenced material came from CD8+ T cells from PBMCs. The receptors were gathered from a human donor with Susac syndrome. The CDR3 runs from the conserved cysteine through the conserved F or W. A D gene is named only where the DNA matches it firmly. Size is stated for part of the rows, as once, few or many counts, or as a class when the clone is expanded.

>NA|TRBV12-3/TRBV12-4|TRBJ2-7|NA
CASSPGGFYEQYF
TGTGCCAGCAGTCCCGGGGGTTTTTACGAGCAGTACTTC
>NA|TRBV5-1|TRBJ2-5|TRBD1
CASTFIPGTGEETQYF
TGCGCCAGCACTTTTATCCCCGGGACAGGCGAAGAGACCCAGTACTTC
>NA|TRBV14|TRBJ2-1|TRBD2
CASSQVWIGGGHDEQFF
TGTGCCAGCAGCCAAGTCTGGATCGGGGGGGGCCACGATGAGCAGTTCTTC
>once|TRBV10-3|TRBJ1-1|NA
CAISERNTEAFF
TGTGCCATCAGTGAGAGGAACACTGAAGCTTTCTTT
>NA|TRBV20-1|TRBJ2-3|TRBD2
CSARVAGEVTDTQYF
TGCAGTGCTAGAGTCGCGGGGGAAGTCACAGATACGCAGTATTTT
>NA|TRBV7-9|TRBJ2-7|TRBD1
CASSSSTGVSYEQYF
TGTGCCAGCAGCTCCTCGACAGGGGTCAGCTACGAGCAGTACTTC
>NA|TRBV7-9|TRBJ2-7|NA
CASSHPRGGPPYEQYF
TGTGCCAGCAGCCACCCTAGAGGGGGACCCCCGTACGAGCAGTACTTC
>NA|TRBV7-8|TRBJ2-7|NA
CASSFGQYYEQYF
TGTGCCAGCAGCTTTGGGCAGTACTACGAGCAGTACTTC
>NA|TRBV5-4|TRBJ2-3|TRBD2
CASSLWRGLAVNTDTQYF
TGTGCCAGCAGCTTGTGGCGCGGACTAGCGGTGAACACAGATACGCAGTATTTT
>NA|TRBV7-8|TRBJ2-3|NA
CASTPQGRGRTDTQYF
TGTGCCAGCACCCCCCAAGGGAGGGGGCGCACAGATACGCAGTATTTT
>NA|TRBV19|TRBJ2-7|NA
CASSPWVGSAYEQYF
TGTGCCAGTAGTCCATGGGTGGGATCGGCCTACGAGCAGTACTTC
>NA|TRBV7-3|TRBJ2-2|NA
CASSSGPPGELFF
TGTGCCAGCAGCTCGGGACCGCCCGGGGAGCTGTTTTTT
>NA|TRBV6-5|TRBJ2-5|TRBD1
CASSRTGILQETQYF
TGTGCCAGCAGTCGGACAGGGATCTTACAAGAGACCCAGTACTTC
>NA|TRBV3-1|TRBJ2-7|NA
CASSPRVLSSYEQYF
TGTGCCAGCAGCCCGAGGGTCCTAAGCTCCTACGAGCAGTACTTC
>NA|TRBV5-4|TRBJ2-5|NA
CASSLEGFAPQYF
TGTGCCAGCAGCTTGGAGGGTTTCGCGCCCCAGTACTTC
>NA|TRBV20-1|TRBJ2-7|NA
CSARLDYEQYF
TGCAGTGCGCGACTTGATTACGAGCAGTACTTC
>NA|TRBV5-8|TRBJ2-1|NA
CASSLIEGAYNEQFF
TGTGCCAGCAGCCTTATAGAGGGGGCCTACAATGAGCAGTTCTTC
>once|TRBV29-1|TRBJ2-2|TRBD2
CSVERGAGELFF
TGCAGCGTTGAACGGGGGGCCGGGGAGCTGTTTTTT
>NA|TRBV13|TRBJ2-5|NA
CASSLPGRETQYF
TGTGCCAGCAGCTTGCCGGGGCGGGAGACCCAGTACTTC
>NA|TRBV6-5|TRBJ1-2|NA
CASSYREGYYGYTF
TGTGCCAGCAGTTACCGTGAGGGGTACTATGGCTACACCTTC
>NA|TRBV27|TRBJ2-2|NA
CASSLEGDHDTGELFF
TGTGCCAGCAGTTTAGAGGGGGATCATGACACCGGGGAGCTGTTTTTT
>NA|TRBV7-2|TRBJ1-1|NA
CASSLDLPFQGRGDTEAFF
TGTGCCAGCAGCTTAGACTTACCCTTCCAGGGAAGGGGCGACACTGAAGCTTTCTTT
>NA|TRBV18|TRBJ2-1|NA
CASSTWNRRTHNEQFF
TGTGCCAGCTCTACCTGGAACAGGAGAACCCACAATGAGCAGTTCTTC
>NA|TRBV28|TRBJ2-7|NA
CASRPWAGSTYEQYF
TGTGCCAGCAGGCCGTGGGCAGGGTCGACCTACGAGCAGTACTTC